The next 32 T cell receptor beta chains were all read from a single sample in a study of immune cell composition in non-small cell lung cancer. The protocol was immunoSEQ multiplex PCR, while the TCRdb copy is restricted to in-frame clones and leaves out a portion. In the table there are about 3,000 clones, about 78% of which are singletons. The sample consisted of lung tumor tissue. The receptors here all came from a human donor with non-small cell lung cancer.

This clone came up a few times. The chain is built from TRBV7-5 and TRBJ2-7; TRBD2, the table's D call, was not compared with the DNA. TRBV7-5 is deemed a pseudogene. The CDR3 has 16 residues. Written as DNA, the CDR3 is TGTGCCAGAAGCTTAGCGCGGACTAGCGGGAACAGGGAGCAGTACTTC. Translation gives CARSLARTSGNREQYF.

The rearrangement joins TRBV5-5 to TRBJ1-1, with D possibly TRBD1 on 5 matching bases. CDR1 and CDR2 (germline): SGHKS, YYEKEE (reference sequence). The CDR3 spans 15 residues. Between the trimmed V and J ends, which lost 3 bases and 2 bases, there was a span of 14 bases. In DNA form, the CDR3 reads TGTGCCAGCAGCTCAATGGGGGGGGTCAACACTGAAGCTTTCTTT. Translation: CASSSMGGVNTEAFF.

The chain recombines TRBV28 with TRBJ1-4; the D gene is possibly TRBD1 (6 bases). Germline values: CDR1 MDHEN, CDR2 SYDVKM. The CDR3 has 14 residues. The V end lost 3 bases, the J end lost 5 bases, and 10 bases lay between the germline ends. CDR3 amino acids: CASSLQGKNEKLFF. The CDR3 coding sequence is TGTGCCAGCAGTTTGCAGGGGAAGAATGAAAAACTGTTTTTT.

In DNA form, the CDR3 reads TGTGCCAGCAGCGATAGCGGGTTAAGCAATGAGCAGTTCTTC. As protein: CASSDSGLSNEQFF. The chain couples TRBV6-5 to TRBJ2-1; 7 nucleotides match TRBD2. V was pared by 6 bases and J by 6 bases, with 8 bases of the junction left unmatched. The CDR3 spans 14 residues. Germline loops: CDR1 MNHEY, CDR2 SVGAGI.

The J gene is TRBJ2-3, the V gene TRBV10-2; D is undetermined. CDR1 and CDR2 from the germline V gene are WSHSY and SAAADI. The CDR3 length is 14 residues. V was pared by 2 bases and J by 3 bases, with 9 bases between. The CDR3 nucleotides read TGCGCCAGCAGTGAGGCTAGAAGTACAGATACGCAGTATTTT. Residues: CASSEARSTDTQYF.

This chain joins TRBV15 and TRBJ1-1, with D unresolved. The germline CDR1 and CDR2 sequences are LNHNV and YYDKDF (reference sequence). The V end was cut by 0 bases, the J end by 8 bases, with 10 bases between. This CDR3 is 13 amino acids long. CDR3 in amino acids: CATSRDRELEAFF. CDR3 nucleotide sequence: TGTGCCACCAGCAGAGACCGGGAACTCGAAGCTTTCTTT.

The V gene is TRBV11-2, the J gene TRBJ2-1, with 7 bases lining up with TRBD2. CDR3 length: 17 residues. Germline trimming cut 2 bases from V and 1 base from J; bases unmatched to any gene: 8. CDR1 and CDR2 (germline): SGHAT, FQNNGV. The CDR3 DNA follows: TGTGCCAGCAGCTTAATCGGCGGGAGTACATCCTACAATGAGCAGTTCTTC. It yields the protein CASSLIGGSTSYNEQFF.

The chain combines TRBV7-9 with TRBJ2-3; 12 bases agree with TRBD2. The CDR3 length is 14 residues. V was pared by 3 bases and J by 5 bases, with 0 bases of the junction left unmatched. Germline CDR1 is SEHNR and CDR2 is FQNEAQ (reference sequence). The CDR3 is CASSLGLAGDTQYF. The CDR3 coding sequence is TGTGCCAGCAGCTTGGGACTAGCGGGAGATACGCAGTATTTT.

The chain is built from TRBV27 and TRBJ2-7, with D perhaps TRBD2 (5 bases). The CDR3 runs 15 residues. Trimming shortened V by 2 bases and J by 5 bases, and 16 bases separated the two germline ends. The V gene's germline CDR1 is MNHEY and CDR2 SMNVEV (reference sequence). The chain's CDR3 is CASSLKEGTGHEQYF. The CDR3 DNA reads as TGTGCCAGCAGTTTAAAAGAGGGTACGGGTCACGAGCAGTACTTC.

This chain links TRBV19 with TRBJ2-2; D might be TRBD1 (6 bases). This CDR3 is built from 17 residues. Trimming removed 5 bases from V and 2 bases from J, with 18 bases in between. CDR1 and CDR2 (germline): LNHDA, SQIVND (reference sequence). The CDR3 here is CASSFNFRDINTGELFF. The CDR3 nucleotides are TGTGCCAGTAGTTTTAACTTCCGGGACATCAACACCGGGGAGCTGTTTTTT.

The genes are TRBV10-2 and TRBJ2-1, with 12 bases that match TRBD2. Germline V gene data show CDR1 as WSHSY and CDR2 as SAAADI. The junction had 10 bases not matched to a gene; V was cut back by 10 bases and J by 3 bases. The CDR3 has 16 amino acids. The CDR3 region is CATQVPTSGSYNEQFF. The CDR3 nucleotides read TGCGCCACCCAAGTACCGACTAGCGGGAGCTACAATGAGCAGTTCTTC.

The chain recombines TRBV27 with TRBJ2-1; 11 bases map to TRBD2. From germline, CDR1 is MNHEY and CDR2 SMNVEV (reference sequence). V lost 6 bases and J lost 3; bases outside the gene matches: 7. The CDR3 sequence is 16 residues long. Here the CDR3 reads CASRTRLAGNYNEQFF. CDR3 nucleotides: TGTGCCAGCAGAACGAGACTAGCGGGGAACTACAATGAGCAGTTCTTC.

V is TRBV5-1 and J is TRBJ2-3, with D perhaps matching TRBD1 (6 bases). CDR3 length equals 15 residues. Germline CDR1 reads SGHRS; CDR2 reads YFSETQ. With 2 bases removed from V and 0 bases from J, the gap between germline ends came to 10 bases. This CDR3 reads CASSFGQSSTDTQYF. DNA for the CDR3: TGCGCCAGCAGCTTTGGACAGTCTAGCACAGATACGCAGTATTTT. Full variable domain (rest looked up from reference TRBV5-1 and TRBJ2-3): KAGVTQTPRYLIKTRGQQVTLSCSPISGHRSVSWYQQTPGQGLQFLFEYFSETQRNKGNFPGRFSGRQFSNSRSEMNVSTLELGDSALYLCASSFGQSSTDTQYFGPGTRLTVL.

The chain uses TRBV19 and TRBJ1-5; TRBD1 might be the D (6 bases). Germline assignment: CDR1 LNHDA and CDR2 SQIVND (reference sequence). The CDR3 is 14 residues long. Trimming removed 5 bases from V and 5 bases from J, with 13 bases in between. CDR3 region: CASSSGTWDQPQHF. The DNA of the CDR3 is TGTGCCAGTAGTTCCGGGACATGGGATCAGCCCCAGCATTTT.

The CDR3 loop reads CSSRGGQETQYF. The CDR3 DNA follows: TGCAGTTCCAGAGGGGGCCAAGAGACCCAGTACTTC. The rearrangement joins TRBV29-1 to TRBJ2-5; D perhaps matches TRBD1 (6 bases). The CDR3 length is 12 residues. Germline loops: CDR1 SQVTM, CDR2 ANQGSEA.

The genes are TRBV27 and TRBJ2-1, with TRBD2 matching over 12 bases. The length of the CDR3 is 17 residues. Germline lookup yields CDR1 MNHEY and CDR2 SMNVEV (reference sequence). Losses at the gene ends were 7 bases for V and 8 bases for J; bases not matched to a gene: 15. CDR3 nucleotides: TGTGCCAGCATGACCCCGGCTAGCGGGAGGGCAGGCGATGAGCAGTTCTTC. It yields the protein CASMTPASGRAGDEQFF.

The J gene is TRBJ2-1, the V gene TRBV5-4; 10 bases fit TRBD1. Germline values: CDR1 SGHNT, CDR2 YYREEE (reference sequence). V shed 4 bases, J shed 5 bases, and the junction held 6 bases outside the gene matches. The CDR3 extends over 15 amino acids. CDR3 loop: CASSRDRGRHNEQFF. The CDR3 region has the DNA TGTGCCAGCAGCCGTGACAGGGGGCGGCACAATGAGCAGTTCTTC.

V and J are TRBV10-3 and TRBJ2-1, with 9 bases that match TRBD2. V was clipped by 3 bases and J by 3 bases; unmatched bases: 9. CDR3 length equals 17 residues. Germline V gene sequence: CDR1 ENHRY, CDR2 SYGVKD. The chain's CDR3 is CAISEPWGLADYNEQFF. The CDR3 DNA reads TGTGCCATCAGTGAACCTTGGGGACTAGCTGACTACAATGAGCAGTTCTTC.

This clone occurred a few times. The gene calls are TRBV6-5 and TRBJ1-2, with 8 bases matching TRBD1. Unmatched junction bases numbered 14, after V lost 6 bases and J lost 8 bases. Germline assignment: CDR1 MNHEY and CDR2 SVGAGI. The CDR3 is made up of 15 amino acids. This CDR3 reads CASRDAGAQGDGYTF. In DNA, the CDR3 is TGTGCCAGCAGGGACGCCGGGGCACAGGGGGACGGCTACACCTTC.

A single count supports this clone. V gene TRBV11-2 combines with J gene TRBJ2-7; D unresolved. The CDR3 is made up of 13 amino acids. The ends were cut back, 3 bases at V and 6 bases at J, with 12 bases in the middle. The germline V gene encodes CDR1 SGHAT and CDR2 FQNNGV. CDR3 sequence: CASSLNLLSEQYF. Here the CDR3 DNA reads TGTGCCAGCAGCTTGAACCTATTGAGCGAGCAGTACTTC.

The chain recombines TRBV11-3 with TRBJ2-1, with D tentatively TRBD1 (6 bases). This CDR3 comprises 16 residues. Germline V gene lookup returns CDR1 SGHNT and CDR2 YENEEA. V lost 1 base to trimming and J lost 4 bases, with 14 bases between them. The CDR3: CASSLAGTGNYNEQFF. CDR3 DNA: TGTGCCAGCAGCTTAGCTGGTACAGGGAATTACAATGAGCAGTTCTTC. Full variable domain (outside the CDR3, taken from reference TRBV11-3 and TRBJ2-1): EAGVVQSPRYKIIEKKQPVAFWCNPISGHNTLYWYLQNLGQGPELLIRYENEEAVDDSQLPKDRFSAERLKGVDSTLKIQPAELGDSAVYLCASSLAGTGNYNEQFFGPGTRLTVL.

In this sample, this clone turned up once. V and J are TRBV19 and TRBJ1-1, with 8 bases fitting TRBD1. The CDR3 has 13 residues. Germline CDR1 is LNHDA and CDR2 is SQIVND (reference sequence). The junction had 2 bases not matched to a gene; V was cut back by 4 bases and J by 4 bases. CDR3 protein: CASSKTGVTEAFF. CDR3 in DNA: TGTGCCAGTAGTAAGACAGGGGTCACTGAAGCTTTCTTT.

V and J are TRBV4-1 and TRBJ2-3, with D perhaps matching TRBD2 (7 bases). CDR3 length equals 18 residues. The germline V gene encodes CDR1 MGHRA and CDR2 YSYEKL. The V end was cut by 3 bases, the J end by 2 bases, with 21 bases between. The chain's CDR3 is CASSQIGVRGRDTDTQYF. In DNA, the CDR3 is TGCGCCAGCAGCCAGATAGGAGTAAGGGGGAGGGACACAGATACGCAGTATTTT.

The CDR3 reads CASSMEVSGSFSYNEQFF. CDR3 DNA sequence: TGTGCCAGTAGTATGGAGGTTAGCGGGAGTTTTTCCTACAATGAGCAGTTCTTC. The chain employs TRBV19 and TRBJ2-1; 9 bases agree with TRBD2. The germline V gene has CDR1 LNHDA and CDR2 SQIVND (reference sequence). Trimming removed 3 bases from V and 1 base from J; junction bases left unmatched: 10. There are 18 residues in the CDR3. The variable domain in full, with the rest retrieved from reference TRBV19 and TRBJ2-1, is DGGITQSPKYLFRKEGQNVTLSCEQNLNHDAMYWYRQDPGQGLRLIYYSQIVNDFQKGDIAEGYSVSREKKESFPLTVTSAQKNPTAFYLCASSMEVSGSFSYNEQFFGPGTRLTVL.

This clone showed up just once. V and J are TRBV18 and TRBJ1-1, with TRBD1 matching over 9 bases. This CDR3 comprises 16 residues. Germline assignment: CDR1 KGHSH and CDR2 LQKENI. The ends lost 4 bases at V and 0 bases at J; junction bases unmatched: 6. CDR3 DNA: TGTGCCAGCTCACTACAGGGGGCTCGCATGAACACTGAAGCTTTCTTT. It encodes CASSLQGARMNTEAFF.

The chain links TRBV18 to TRBJ2-1; TRBD2 agrees at 11 bases. Trimming took 0 bases from V and 8 from J; bases not matched to a gene: 6. This CDR3 contains 16 residues. Per germline, CDR1 KGHSH and CDR2 LQKENI. CDR3 DNA sequence: TGTGCCAGCTCACCACCGAATAGCGGGAGGGCCGATGAGCAGTTCTTC. It yields the protein CASSPPNSGRADEQFF.

The chain couples TRBV5-4 to TRBJ2-1; 7 bases are a match to TRBD1. Germline V gives CDR1 SGHNT, CDR2 YYREEE (reference sequence). This CDR3 comprises 11 residues. V lost 5 bases to trimming and J lost 10 bases; unmatched junction nucleotides: 3. CDR3 in amino acids: CASRQGGEQFF. As DNA, the CDR3 is TGTGCCAGCAGGCAAGGGGGCGAGCAGTTCTTC.

J is TRBJ2-3 and V is TRBV19, with D possibly being TRBD2 (5 bases). The CDR3 contains 14 residues. V was clipped by 7 bases and J by 5 bases, with 16 bases between them. CDR1 and CDR2 from the germline V gene are LNHDA and SQIVND (reference sequence). This chain's CDR3 is CASTMSGSGDTQYF. In nucleotides, the CDR3 is TGTGCCAGTACCATGTCGGGGTCGGGAGATACGCAGTATTTT. The full variable domain, with the rest looked up from reference TRBV19 and TRBJ2-3, is DGGITQSPKYLFRKEGQNVTLSCEQNLNHDAMYWYRQDPGQGLRLIYYSQIVNDFQKGDIAEGYSVSREKKESFPLTVTSAQKNPTAFYLCASTMSGSGDTQYFGPGTRLTVL.

This chain joins TRBV7-2 and TRBJ2-7, with D tentatively TRBD1 (6 bases). Per germline, CDR1 SGHTA and CDR2 FQGNSA. The CDR3 is 14 amino acids. Trimming took off 2 bases at V and 5 bases at J, with 13 bases between the two ends. CDR3 bases: TGTGCCAGCAGCTTATCGGCAGGGGATAACGAGCAGTACTTC. As protein: CASSLSAGDNEQYF.

The chain couples TRBV7-2 to TRBJ1-3; a weak D match, TRBD1 (6 bases). Between the trimmed V and J ends, which lost 1 base and 4 bases, there was a span of 11 bases. Germline CDR1 and CDR2: SGHTA and FQGNSA. The CDR3 runs to 15 residues. The CDR3 here is CASSLVSGAGNTIYF. Written as DNA, the CDR3 is TGTGCCAGCAGCTTAGTGTCAGGGGCAGGAAACACCATATATTTT.

The genes are TRBV6-4 and TRBJ2-3, with TRBD2 matching 16 bases. V shed 2 bases, J shed 2 bases, and the junction held 1 base outside the gene matches. The germline CDR1 and CDR2 sequences are MRHNA and SNTAGT. The CDR3 spans 17 residues. The CDR3 DNA is TGTGCCAGCAGTGACGGGACTAGCGGGAGGGCCACAGATACGCAGTATTTT. Translation: CASSDGTSGRATDTQYF.

This clone was picked up a small number of times. The chain's CDR3 is CASTLRSGLDNEKLFF. The CDR3 DNA sequence: TGTGCCAGCACGCTACGTTCAGGATTGGATAATGAAAAACTGTTTTTT. This chain uses TRBV5-6 with TRBJ1-4; no firm D call. The V end lost 6 bases, the J end lost 4 bases, and 19 bases lay between the germline ends. CDR1 and CDR2 (germline): SGHDT, YYEEEE. The CDR3 extends over 16 amino acids.